These 30 T cell receptor beta chains share one sample of origin, sequenced in a study of blood T cell repertoires in COVID-19. Libraries were prepared by immunoSEQ multiplex PCR; TCRdb keeps only in-frame clonotypes and omits some of them. Found here are around 150,000 clones, roughly four fifths of them singletons; the top ten hold roughly 6.5%. The sequenced sample consisted of peripheral blood. These receptors were obtained from a human donor in a cohort sampled during active COVID-19.

The chain carries TRBV15 and TRBJ1-1, with D hard to call. Per germline, CDR1 LNHNV and CDR2 YYDKDF (reference sequence). The CDR3 consists of 14 residues. V gave up 0 bases and J gave up 4 bases, with 9 bases separating them. The CDR3 nucleotides are TGTGCCACCAGCAGAGATCGGGGATTCACTGAAGCTTTCTTT. This gives the protein CATSRDRGFTEAFF. The variable domain in full, completed from reference TRBV15 and TRBJ1-1, reads DAMVIQNPRYQVTQFGKPVTLSCSQTLNHNVMYWYQQKSSQAPKLLFHYYDKDFNNEADTPDNFQSRRPNTSFCFLDIRSPGLGDTAMYLCATSRDRGFTEAFFGQGTRLTVV.

The chain uses TRBV23-1 and TRBJ1-2; 8 nucleotides agree with TRBD1. TRBV23-1 belongs to the ORF category, with a function that is uncertain. This CDR3 is built from 15 residues. The V gene end was trimmed by 6 bases and the J gene end by 6 bases; junction bases not matched to a gene: 12. CDR3 region: CASSQGPGGLHGYTF. DNA of the CDR3: TGCGCCAGCAGCCAAGGGCCAGGGGGCCTACATGGCTACACCTTC.

This clone turned up a few times. The rearrangement links TRBV5-1 to TRBJ2-2; D is possibly TRBD2 (6 bases). The length of the CDR3 is 15 residues. The V end was cut by 0 bases, the J end by 4 bases, with 10 bases between. The germline CDR1 and CDR2 sequences are SGHRS and YFSETQ. This CDR3 reads CASSLVQGGTGELFF. The CDR3, as DNA: TGCGCCAGCAGCTTGGTGCAGGGAGGCACCGGGGAGCTGTTTTTT.

The V call is TRBV20-1, the J call TRBJ2-1, with 7 bases lining up with TRBD1. The germline CDR1 and CDR2 sequences are DFQATT and SNEGSKA (reference sequence). CDR3 length equals 11 residues. V shed 2 bases, J shed 11 bases, and the junction held 3 bases outside the gene matches. The CDR3 loop reads CSARPGQQQFF. CDR3 nucleotide sequence: TGCAGTGCTAGACCGGGACAGCAGCAGTTCTTC.

This sequence joins TRBV6-7 and TRBJ2-4, with TRBD2 as a possible D gene (5 bases). TRBV6-7 is flagged as an ORF with uncertain function. Trimming pared 5 bases from V and 0 bases from J, leaving 23 bases between. The CDR3 has 19 amino acids. The CDR3, as DNA: TGTGCCAGCAGTAAACTAGAGAACTCACGTCGACTAGCCAAAAACATTCAGTACTTC. It is translated as CASSKLENSRRLAKNIQYF.

The genes are TRBV4-1 and TRBJ2-7; possibly TRBD2 for D (5 bases). V gave up 4 bases and J gave up 2 bases, with 15 bases separating them. The germline gives CDR1 MGHRA, CDR2 YSYEKL. This CDR3 is 15 amino acids long. CDR3 sequence: CASSPTARAAYEQYF. In DNA, the CDR3 is TGCGCCAGCAGCCCGACGGCGAGGGCCGCCTACGAGCAGTACTTC.

Of note for this clone: Its ends do not fully match the called genes, so a read error is possible. This chain joins TRBV25-1 and TRBJ2-7; possibly TRBD1 for D (5 bases). There are 16 residues in the CDR3. Germline CDR1 and CDR2: MGHDK and SYGVNS. CDR3 protein: CASSEYGAGPNYGQYF. Written as DNA, the CDR3 is TGTGCCAGCAGTGAATACGGTGCAGGGCCGAACTACGGGCAGTACTTC.

CDR3 amino acids: CASSLVGRLAGSSYEQYF. The CDR3 nucleotides are TGCGCCAGCAGCTTGGTGGGTCGGCTAGCGGGGAGCTCCTACGAGCAGTACTTC. This sequence joins TRBV5-1 and TRBJ2-7; 9 nucleotides line up with TRBD2. Germline CDR1 reads SGHRS; CDR2 reads YFSETQ. V lost 0 bases, J lost 0 bases, and 10 bases stayed unmatched. The CDR3 consists of 18 residues. Filled out from reference TRBV5-1 and TRBJ2-7, the complete variable domain reads KAGVTQTPRYLIKTRGQQVTLSCSPISGHRSVSWYQQTPGQGLQFLFEYFSETQRNKGNFPGRFSGRQFSNSRSEMNVSTLELGDSALYLCASSLVGRLAGSSYEQYFGPGTRLTVT.

The chain uses TRBV5-1 and TRBJ2-3; tentatively, D is TRBD2 (7 bases). The length of the CDR3 is 14 residues. CDR1 SGHRS and CDR2 YFSETQ come from the germline V gene. The ends were cut back, 4 bases at V and 4 bases at J, with 13 bases in the middle. The DNA of the CDR3 is TGCGCCAGCAGCCCAAGAGGGGGGGCAGATACGCAGTATTTT. Amino acid sequence: CASSPRGGADTQYF.

The V call is TRBV9, the J call TRBJ2-3; 9 bases agree with TRBD1. The CDR3 extends over 17 amino acids. The V gene's germline CDR1 is SGDLS and CDR2 YYNGEE. With 0 bases clipped from V and 5 bases from J, the junction kept 10 bases outside the gene matches. CDR3 sequence: CASSVGPGTGREDTQYF. CDR3 sequence (DNA): TGTGCCAGCAGCGTAGGCCCCGGGACAGGGCGGGAAGATACGCAGTATTTT.

The V call is TRBV6-5, the J call TRBJ2-2; D remains unclear. The CDR3 contains 15 residues. With 3 bases removed from V and 6 bases from J, the gap between germline ends came to 14 bases. Germline lookup yields CDR1 MNHEY and CDR2 SVGAGI. The CDR3 nucleotides read TGTGCCAGCAGTTATCTCGTGGCAGGCCCCGGGGAGCTGTTTTTT. Its translation: CASSYLVAGPGELFF.

This chain links TRBV19 with TRBJ1-1, with D possibly matching TRBD1 (6 bases). Trimming took 5 bases from V and 8 from J, leaving 12 bases between them. The CDR3 sequence is 12 residues long. Germline V gene sequence: CDR1 LNHDA, CDR2 SQIVND (reference sequence). CDR3 bases: TGTGCCAGTAGTCGAACCGGGACAGAAGCTTTCTTT. As protein: CASSRTGTEAFF.

The chain couples TRBV5-4 to TRBJ1-1; D is unclear. V was clipped by 4 bases and J by 2 bases, with 6 bases between them. The germline gives CDR1 SGHNT, CDR2 YYREEE (reference sequence). The CDR3 sequence is 12 residues long. CDR3 residues: CASSTRNTEAFF. As DNA, the CDR3 is TGTGCCAGCAGCACACGAAACACTGAAGCTTTCTTT.

The chain recombines TRBV9 with TRBJ2-5; 9 nucleotides agree with TRBD2. With 7 bases clipped from V and 1 base from J, the junction kept 5 bases outside the gene matches. The germline CDR1 and CDR2 sequences are SGDLS and YYNGEE. The CDR3 covers 14 residues. CDR3 residues: CASGRGGLQETQYF. In DNA form, the CDR3 reads TGTGCCAGCGGGCGGGGGGGCCTCCAAGAGACCCAGTACTTC.

The V call is TRBV30, the J call TRBJ1-1, with D unclear. The CDR3 has 14 amino acids. Trimming took 2 bases from V and 2 from J, leaving 12 bases between them. The germline CDR1 and CDR2 sequences are GTSNPN and SVGIG (reference sequence). CDR3: CAWSRGTVNTEAFF. CDR3 bases: TGTGCCTGGAGTCGGGGTACGGTAAACACTGAAGCTTTCTTT.

As concerns this clone: At one boundary the junction diverges from the germline segment, which might be a read error. The rearrangement links TRBV4-2 to TRBJ2-3; 9 bases line up with TRBD2. Germline CDR1 LGHNA, CDR2 YNFKEQ. This CDR3 region has 16 residues. CDR3 residues: CAGSQDGTSPTDTQYF. CDR3 coding DNA: TGTGCCGGCAGCCAAGATGGGACTAGCCCAACAGATACGCAGTATTTT.

The genes are TRBV13 and TRBJ2-6; the D gene is possibly TRBD1 (6 bases). The CDR3 contains 17 residues. V gave up 1 base and J gave up 4 bases, with 14 bases separating them. Germline V gives CDR1 PRHDT, CDR2 FYEKMQ (reference sequence). The CDR3 DNA reads as TGTGCCAGCAGCTTAGTTCCAACAGGGTCAGGGGCCAACGTCCTGACTTTC. Translating it yields CASSLVPTGSGANVLTF.

This chain joins TRBV3-1 (or the pseudogene TRBV3-2) and TRBJ2-1; TRBD2 might be the D (7 bases). Trimming removed 4 bases from V and 4 bases from J, with 14 bases in between. Germline V lookup: CDR1 LGHDT, CDR2 YNNKEL (reference sequence). This CDR3 has 15 residues. CDR3 in amino acids: CASSRTGGPYNEQFF. The CDR3 nucleotides read TGTGCCAGCAGCCGAACCGGGGGGCCGTACAATGAGCAGTTCTTC.

Turning to this clone: Other DNA sequences in this sample translate to the same CDR3. J is TRBJ1-1 and V is TRBV2; D is uncertain. The CDR3 has 13 residues. V lost 2 bases and J lost 0, with 4 bases in between. Germline V CDR1 and CDR2: SNHLY, FYNNEI. CDR3 bases: TGTGCCAGCAGTGAAACAGTGAACACTGAAGCTTTCTTT. It is translated as CASSETVNTEAFF.

V gene TRBV5-1 combines with J gene TRBJ2-3; TRBD1 matches 8 bases. Germline values: CDR1 SGHRS, CDR2 YFSETQ. V trimming: 7 bases; J trimming: 4 bases; junction bases outside the gene matches: 5. The CDR3 totals 13 residues. CDR3 bases: TGCGCCAGCGAGCAGGGGGCATCAGATACGCAGTATTTT. Protein: CASEQGASDTQYF. Supplemented by reference TRBV5-1 and TRBJ2-3, the full variable domain reads KAGVTQTPRYLIKTRGQQVTLSCSPISGHRSVSWYQQTPGQGLQFLFEYFSETQRNKGNFPGRFSGRQFSNSRSEMNVSTLELGDSALYLCASEQGASDTQYFGPGTRLTVL.

The CDR3 region is CASSKAQTGELFF. The CDR3 region has the DNA TGTGCCAGTAGTAAAGCACAGACCGGGGAGCTGTTTTTT. The rearrangement uses TRBV19 and TRBJ2-2; D uncertain. Trimming took off 4 bases at V and 5 bases at J, with 8 bases between the two ends. CDR3 length: 13 residues. The germline CDR1 and CDR2 sequences are LNHDA and SQIVND (reference sequence).

The chain is built from TRBV7-6 and TRBJ1-3; TRBD1 matches 8 bases. V gave up 3 bases and J gave up 2 bases; unmatched junction bases: 9. This CDR3 spans 17 amino acids. In germline, CDR1 is SGHVS, CDR2 FNYEAQ. CDR3 protein: CASSLVQPGGTGNTIYF. For the CDR3, the DNA is TGTGCCAGCAGCTTGGTCCAACCAGGGGGCACTGGAAACACCATATATTTT. The full variable domain, its missing parts supplied by reference TRBV7-6 and TRBJ1-3, is GAGVSQSPRYKVTKRGQDVALRCDPISGHVSLYWYRQALGQGPEFLTYFNYEAQQDKSGLPNDRFSAERPEGSISTLTIQRTEQRDSAMYRCASSLVQPGGTGNTIYFGEGSWLTVV.

This clone was counted many times. V and J are TRBV5-6 and TRBJ1-6; 7 positions match TRBD1. J was trimmed by 6 bases and V by 4 bases; bases with no gene match: 10. This CDR3 region has 16 residues. Germline V gene sequence: CDR1 SGHDT, CDR2 YYEEEE. The CDR3 protein is CASSPTGWWGNSPLHF. CDR3 in DNA: TGTGCCAGCAGCCCGACAGGGTGGTGGGGTAATTCACCCCTCCACTTT.

This chain links TRBV5-1 with TRBJ2-2; perhaps TRBD2 as D (6 bases). The V gene's germline CDR1 is SGHRS and CDR2 YFSETQ. The CDR3 totals 15 residues. Trimming cost V 6 bases and J 0 bases, with 12 bases left between them. The CDR3 nucleotides are TGCGCCAGCAAATTAGCGGAGACGAACACCGGGGAGCTGTTTTTT. This translates into CASKLAETNTGELFF.

V gene TRBV20-1 combines with J gene TRBJ2-1; perhaps TRBD2 as D (6 bases). Germline V lookup: CDR1 DFQATT, CDR2 SNEGSKA (reference sequence). Trimming stripped 8 bases from V and 9 bases from J, with 14 bases between. CDR3 length: 11 residues. Here the CDR3 reads CSSPMGGEQFF. Here the CDR3 DNA reads TGCAGTTCCCCTATGGGGGGTGAGCAGTTCTTC.

The CDR3 DNA reads TGTGCCAGCAGTGGGGAGGCCAATCAGCCCCAGCATTTT. It encodes CASSGEANQPQHF. The V gene is TRBV2, the J gene TRBJ1-5, with no clear D. This CDR3 is 13 amino acids long. V was clipped by 4 bases and J by 3 bases, with 7 bases between them. The germline CDR1 and CDR2 sequences are SNHLY and FYNNEI.

The chain carries TRBV6-2 or TRBV6-3 and TRBJ1-1, with D hard to call. V was shortened by 5 bases and J by 4 bases, with 11 bases between the two germline ends. The CDR3 is 13 residues long. The germline CDR1 and CDR2 sequences are MNHEY and SVGEGT. The CDR3, as DNA: TGTGCCAGCAGTAAGGACTGGATCACTGAAGCTTTCTTT. The encoded protein is CASSKDWITEAFF.

This clone was detected only once. The chain uses TRBV4-3 and TRBJ1-1; a weak D match, TRBD1 (5 bases). V was shortened by 1 base and J by 5 bases, with 11 bases between the two germline ends. CDR1 LGHNA and CDR2 YSLEER come from the germline V gene. The CDR3 has 14 amino acids. The CDR3: CASSQVGGETEAFF. Here the CDR3 DNA reads TGCGCCAGCAGCCAAGTTGGAGGGGAGACTGAAGCTTTCTTT.

The rearrangement joins TRBV27 to TRBJ2-1; 8 bases are shared with TRBD2. V lost 5 bases, J lost 9 bases, and 3 bases stayed unmatched. The CDR3 loop spans 12 amino acids. Germline-derived CDR1 and CDR2 are MNHEY and SMNVEV (reference sequence). CDR3: CASSTRGGEQFF. In DNA form, the CDR3 reads TGTGCCAGCAGTACCCGGGGGGGTGAGCAGTTCTTC.

This chain uses TRBV14 with TRBJ2-1; 13 nucleotides line up with TRBD2. The trim removed 1 base at V and 8 bases at J, leaving 2 bases unmatched. Germline V gene data show CDR1 as SGHDN and CDR2 as FVKESK. CDR3 size: 15 residues. The CDR3 here is CASSQGTSGGYEQFF. CDR3 bases: TGTGCCAGCAGCCAAGGGACTAGCGGGGGTTATGAGCAGTTCTTC.